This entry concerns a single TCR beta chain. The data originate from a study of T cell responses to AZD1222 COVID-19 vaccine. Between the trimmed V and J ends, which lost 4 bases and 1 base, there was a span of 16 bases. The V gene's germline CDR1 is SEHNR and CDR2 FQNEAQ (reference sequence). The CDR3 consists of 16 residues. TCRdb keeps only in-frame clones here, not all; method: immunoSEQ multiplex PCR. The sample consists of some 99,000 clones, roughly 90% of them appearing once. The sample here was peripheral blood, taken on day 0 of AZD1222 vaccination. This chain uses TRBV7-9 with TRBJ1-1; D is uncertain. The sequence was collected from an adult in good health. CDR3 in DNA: TGTGCCAGCAGCTCGCCCCCCCGAGCAGGGAACACTGAAGCTTTCTTT. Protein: CASSSPPRAGNTEAFF.